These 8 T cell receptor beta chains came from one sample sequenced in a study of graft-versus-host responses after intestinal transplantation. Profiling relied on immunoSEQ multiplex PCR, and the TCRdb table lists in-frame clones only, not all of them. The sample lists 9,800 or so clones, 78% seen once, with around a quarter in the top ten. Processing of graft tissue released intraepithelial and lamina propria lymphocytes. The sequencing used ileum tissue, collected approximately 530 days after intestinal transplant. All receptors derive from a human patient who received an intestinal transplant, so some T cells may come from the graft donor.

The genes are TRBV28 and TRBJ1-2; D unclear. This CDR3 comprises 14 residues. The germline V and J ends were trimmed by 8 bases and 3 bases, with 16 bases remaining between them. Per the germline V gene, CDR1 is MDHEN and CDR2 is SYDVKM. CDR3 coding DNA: TGTGCCAGCGGGAGCCAACCCCCAGACTATGGCTACACCTTC. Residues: CASGSQPPDYGYTF.

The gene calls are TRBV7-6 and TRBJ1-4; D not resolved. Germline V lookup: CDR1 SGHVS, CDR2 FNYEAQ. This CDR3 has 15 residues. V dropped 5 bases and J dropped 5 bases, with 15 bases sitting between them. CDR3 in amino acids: CASSDTAVRNEKLFF. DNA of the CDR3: TGTGCCAGCAGCGATACGGCGGTACGGAATGAAAAACTGTTTTTT.

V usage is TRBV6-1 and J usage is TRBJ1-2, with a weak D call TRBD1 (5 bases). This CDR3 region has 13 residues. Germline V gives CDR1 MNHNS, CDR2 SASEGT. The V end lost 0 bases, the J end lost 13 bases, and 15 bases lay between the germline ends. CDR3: CASSEALRREATF. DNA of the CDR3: TGTGCCAGCAGTGAAGCGCTTCGCAGGGAGGCCACCTTC.

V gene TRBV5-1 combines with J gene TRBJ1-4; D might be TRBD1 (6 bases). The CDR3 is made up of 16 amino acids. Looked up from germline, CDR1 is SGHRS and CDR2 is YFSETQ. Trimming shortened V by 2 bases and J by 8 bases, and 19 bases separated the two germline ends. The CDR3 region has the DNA TGCGCCAGCAGCTTACAGGGAGTCCCTAAGTCGGAAAAACTGTTTTTT. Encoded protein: CASSLQGVPKSEKLFF. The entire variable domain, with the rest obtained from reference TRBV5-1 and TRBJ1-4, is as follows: KAGVTQTPRYLIKTRGQQVTLSCSPISGHRSVSWYQQTPGQGLQFLFEYFSETQRNKGNFPGRFSGRQFSNSRSEMNVSTLELGDSALYLCASSLQGVPKSEKLFFGSGTQLSVL.

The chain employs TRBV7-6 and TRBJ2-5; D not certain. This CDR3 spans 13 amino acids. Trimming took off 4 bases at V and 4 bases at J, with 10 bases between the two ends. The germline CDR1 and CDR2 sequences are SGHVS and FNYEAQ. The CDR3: CASSYQLTETQYF. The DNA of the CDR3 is TGTGCCAGCAGCTACCAGCTCACAGAGACCCAGTACTTC.

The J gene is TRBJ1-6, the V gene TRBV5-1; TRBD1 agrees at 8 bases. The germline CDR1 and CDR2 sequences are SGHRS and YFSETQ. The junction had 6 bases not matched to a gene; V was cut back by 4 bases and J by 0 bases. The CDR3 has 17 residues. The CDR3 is CASSRQGPSSYNSPLHF. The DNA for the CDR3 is TGCGCCAGCAGCCGACAGGGGCCGAGCTCCTATAATTCACCCCTCCACTTT.

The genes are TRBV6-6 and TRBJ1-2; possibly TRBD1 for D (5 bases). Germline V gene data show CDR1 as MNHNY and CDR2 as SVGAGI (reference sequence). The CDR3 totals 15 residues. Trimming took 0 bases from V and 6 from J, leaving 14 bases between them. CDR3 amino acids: CASSYSNTLGDGYTF. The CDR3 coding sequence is TGTGCCAGCAGTTACTCGAATACCTTGGGGGATGGCTACACCTTC.

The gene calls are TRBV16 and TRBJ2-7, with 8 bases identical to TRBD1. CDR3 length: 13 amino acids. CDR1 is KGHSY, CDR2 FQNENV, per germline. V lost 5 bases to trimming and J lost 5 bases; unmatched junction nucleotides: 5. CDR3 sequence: CASSSPDRDEQYF. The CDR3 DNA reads TGTGCCAGCAGCTCCCCGGACAGGGACGAGCAGTACTTC. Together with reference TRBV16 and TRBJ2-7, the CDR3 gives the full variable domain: GEEVAQTPKHLVRGEGQKAKLYCAPIKGHSYVFWYQQVLKNEFKFLISFQNENVFDETGMPKERFSAKCLPNSPCSLEIQATKLEDSAVYFCASSSPDRDEQYFGPGTRLTVT.